Listed below are T cell receptor beta chains from one sample, sequenced in a study of cytomegalovirus exposure and HLA in healthy donors. Profiled with immunoSEQ multiplex PCR; TCRdb holds only in-frame clones, not every one. Counted here are about 170,000 clones, 71% occurring once; the ten biggest clones make up approximately 1.5%. Sequencing was performed on PBMCs. These receptors were obtained from a girl aged 10 to 17 in good health and CMV-seronegative. CDR3s include the opening cysteine and the closing phenylalanine or tryptophan. Each record gives: clone size, D gene, J gene, V gene, CDR3 length, CDR3 protein, CDR3 DNA. The D gene is left open where the match is weak. Only some rows state a clone size, as once, few, many or a class for expanded clones.

>.|TRBD1|TRBJ1-2|TRBV5-1|16
CASSLGTGGASGGYTF
TGCGCCAGCAGCTTGGGGACAGGGGGCGCGTCGGGTGGCTACACCTTC
>.|.|TRBJ1-2|TRBV5-6|14
CASSLDTSSYGYTF
TGTGCCAGCAGCTTGGATACGTCGAGCTATGGCTACACCTTC
>.|TRBD1|TRBJ2-1|TRBV5-1|14
CASSIPGQGNEQFF
TGCGCCAGCAGCATCCCGGGACAGGGCAATGAGCAGTTCTTC
>.|.|TRBJ1-1|TRBV5-6|12
CASSGGINEAFF
TGTGCCAGCAGTGGGGGGATCAATGAAGCTTTCTTT
>few|TRBD1|TRBJ1-2|TRBV10-2|18
CASSESRGTGGPQGGYTF
TGCGCCAGCAGTGAGTCGCGCGGGACAGGGGGCCCCCAAGGTGGCTACACCTTC
>.|TRBD1|TRBJ1-4|TRBV11-2|18
CASSLGGTDTATNEKLFF
TGTGCCAGCAGCTTAGGGGGGACAGATACTGCAACTAATGAAAAACTGTTTTTT
>few|.|TRBJ2-3|TRBV5-1|14
CASSLTKITDTQYF
TGCGCCAGCAGCTTAACTAAAATCACAGATACGCAGTATTTT
>few|.|TRBJ1-4|TRBV28|16
CASSLLSTGWNEKLFF
TGTGCCAGCAGTTTATTGAGTACGGGTTGGAATGAAAAACTGTTTTTT
>.|.|TRBJ1-1|TRBV4-1|13
CASSQAGNTEAFF
TGTGCCAGCAGCCAAGCAGGGAACACTGAAGCTTTCTTT
>.|.|TRBJ2-6|TRBV19|17
CASSIVQGSSGANVLTF
TGTGCCAGTAGTATAGTCCAGGGGAGCTCTGGGGCCAACGTCCTGACTTTC